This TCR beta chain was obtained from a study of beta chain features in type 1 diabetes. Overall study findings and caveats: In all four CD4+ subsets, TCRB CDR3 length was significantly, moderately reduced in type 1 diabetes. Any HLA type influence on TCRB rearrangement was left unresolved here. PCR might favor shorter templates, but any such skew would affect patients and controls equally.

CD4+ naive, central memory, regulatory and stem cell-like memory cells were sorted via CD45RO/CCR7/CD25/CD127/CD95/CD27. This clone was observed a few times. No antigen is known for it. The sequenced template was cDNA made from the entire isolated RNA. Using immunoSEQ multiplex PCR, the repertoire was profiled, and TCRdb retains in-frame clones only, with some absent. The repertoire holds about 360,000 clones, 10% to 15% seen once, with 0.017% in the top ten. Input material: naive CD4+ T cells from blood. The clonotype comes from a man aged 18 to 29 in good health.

CDR3 in amino acids: CASTGTGRNYGYTF. In DNA form, the CDR3 reads TGTGCCAGCACCGGGACAGGACGTAACTATGGCTACACCTTC. This rearrangement joins TRBV5-6 to TRBJ1-2; 8 bases align to TRBD1. V trimming: 6 bases; J trimming: 1 base; junction bases outside the gene matches: 5. CDR1 is SGHDT and CDR2 is YYEEEE in the germline V gene. The CDR3 extends over 14 amino acids.